Detailed here is one T cell receptor (beta chain). The sample is drawn from a study of blood T cell repertoires in COVID-19. Study in general: The analysed material was cDNA or gDNA that came from T cells, B-cell-depleted T cells, or PBMCs.

In the source study's methods: Quantification of nucleated cells was approximated via reference gene primer amplification. Measured with immunoSEQ multiplex PCR; TCRdb has only the in-frame clones, and not every one. That table gives V, J and clone size, and the DNA gave D and trimming. The sample holds some 160,000 clones; roughly nine tenths are singletons and the top ten take about 3.9%. The CDR3 contains 12 residues. With 8 bases removed from V and 7 bases from J, the gap between germline ends came to 14 bases. Germline CDR1 and CDR2: MNHEY and SVGAGI. The source of this sequence is a woman aged 70 to 79 with acute or convalescent COVID-19. Sequenced sample: peripheral blood. This chain uses TRBV6-5 with TRBJ2-5; D might be TRBD1 (5 bases). The CDR3 loop is CASGRPQGTQYF. The CDR3 nucleotides read TGTGCCAGCGGGCGGCCCCAGGGGACCCAGTACTTC.